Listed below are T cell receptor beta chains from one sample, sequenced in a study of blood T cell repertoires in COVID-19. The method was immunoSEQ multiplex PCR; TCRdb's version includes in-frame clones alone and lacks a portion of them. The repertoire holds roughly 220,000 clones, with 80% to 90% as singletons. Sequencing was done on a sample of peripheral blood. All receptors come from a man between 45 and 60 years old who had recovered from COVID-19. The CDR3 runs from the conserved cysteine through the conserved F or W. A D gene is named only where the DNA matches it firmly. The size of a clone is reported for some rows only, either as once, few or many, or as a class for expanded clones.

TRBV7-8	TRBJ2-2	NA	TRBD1	CASSFGDRVSTGELFF	TGTGCCAGCAGCTTTGGAGACAGGGTTTCCACCGGGGAGCTGTTTTTT
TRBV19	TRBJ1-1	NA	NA	CASNGIEHREAFF	TGTGCCAGTAACGGGATAGAACACAGAGAAGCTTTCTTT
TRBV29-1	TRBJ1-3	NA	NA	CSVEGRGRPDSGNTIYF	TGCAGCGTTGAAGGTAGAGGACGTCCGGACAGCGGAAACACCATATATTTT
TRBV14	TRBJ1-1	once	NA	CASSPMGLLNTEAFF	TGTGCCAGCAGCCCTATGGGACTCCTCAACACTGAAGCTTTCTTT
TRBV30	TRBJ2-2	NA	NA	CAWGGGLSTGELFF	TGTGCCTGGGGAGGAGGACTATCGACCGGGGAGCTGTTTTTT
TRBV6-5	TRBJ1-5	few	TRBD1	CASRGDRGRDGPQHF	TGTGCCAGCAGAGGGGACAGGGGCCGAGATGGGCCCCAGCATTTT
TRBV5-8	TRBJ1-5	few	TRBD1	CASSLLDRDGQPQHF	TGTGCCAGCAGCTTACTCGACAGGGATGGTCAGCCCCAGCATTTT
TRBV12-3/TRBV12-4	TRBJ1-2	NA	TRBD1	CASSETGFYGYTF	TGTGCCAGCAGTGAGACAGGGTTTTATGGCTACACCTTC
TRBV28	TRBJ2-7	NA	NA	CASSPGTYGYEQYF	TGTGCCAGCAGTCCCGGGACATACGGCTACGAGCAGTACTTC
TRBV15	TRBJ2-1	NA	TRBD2	CATSRAGGHNEQFF	TGTGCCACCAGCAGAGCGGGAGGGCACAATGAGCAGTTCTTC
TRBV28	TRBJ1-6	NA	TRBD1	CASSLSGQGYSPLHF	TGTGCCAGCAGTTTGTCGGGACAGGGTTATTCACCCCTCCACTTT
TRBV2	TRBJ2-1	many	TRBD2	CASIGLAGRNEQFF	TGTGCCAGCATAGGACTAGCGGGACGCAATGAGCAGTTCTTC
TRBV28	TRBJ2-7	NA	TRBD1	CASSLLGTGIYEQYF	TGTGCCAGCAGTTTATTAGGGACAGGGATCTACGAGCAGTACTTC
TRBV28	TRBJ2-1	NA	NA	CASTGSVPNEQFF	TGTGCCAGCACCGGAAGCGTTCCTAATGAGCAGTTCTTC
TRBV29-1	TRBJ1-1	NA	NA	CSVRRRGGNTEAFF	TGCAGCGTTCGTAGGCGGGGGGGGAACACTGAAGCTTTCTTT
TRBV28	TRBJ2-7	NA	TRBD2	CASSRGTSGSYEQYF	TGTGCCAGCAGTCGAGGGACTAGCGGGAGTTACGAGCAGTACTTC
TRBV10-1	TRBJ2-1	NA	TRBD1	CASSAGTGPNEQFF	TGCGCCAGCAGTGCCGGGACAGGGCCCAATGAGCAGTTCTTC
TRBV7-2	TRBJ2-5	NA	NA	CASSLGGGGHQETQYF	TGTGCCAGCAGCTTAGGAGGGGGAGGGCACCAAGAGACCCAGTACTTC
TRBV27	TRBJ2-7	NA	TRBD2	CASSLGLAGGVRPYEQYF	TGTGCCAGCAGTTTAGGGCTAGCGGGAGGAGTAAGGCCCTACGAGCAGTACTTC
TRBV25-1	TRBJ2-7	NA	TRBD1	CASSPHVGQGASYEQYF	TGTGCCAGCAGCCCCCACGTCGGACAGGGAGCCTCCTACGAGCAGTACTTC
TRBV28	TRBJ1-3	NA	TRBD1	CASSADRDSGNTIYF	TGTGCCAGCAGTGCCGACAGGGACTCTGGAAACACCATATATTTT
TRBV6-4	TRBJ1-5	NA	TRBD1	CASSDSWDRGLQPQHF	TGTGCCAGCAGTGACTCTTGGGACAGGGGGCTTCAGCCCCAGCATTTT
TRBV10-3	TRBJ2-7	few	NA	CAISAGLRSYEQYF	TGTGCCATCAGTGCGGGACTGAGGTCCTACGAGCAGTACTTC
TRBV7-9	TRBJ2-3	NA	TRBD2	CASSYTSGSMYF	TGTGCCAGCAGCTACACTAGCGGGAGCATGTATTTT
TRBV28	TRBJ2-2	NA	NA	CASSPPRAGELFF	TGTGCCAGCAGTCCCCCCCGGGCCGGGGAGCTGTTTTTT
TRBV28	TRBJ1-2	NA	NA	CASSLREPYGYTF	TGTGCCAGCAGTTTGAGGGAACCCTATGGCTACACCTTC
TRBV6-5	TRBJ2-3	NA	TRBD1	CASIRGRADTQYF	TGTGCCAGCATCAGGGGGCGTGCAGATACGCAGTATTTT
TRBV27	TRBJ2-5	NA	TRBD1	CASSARTGYQETQYF	TGTGCCAGCAGTGCCCGGACAGGGTACCAAGAGACCCAGTACTTC
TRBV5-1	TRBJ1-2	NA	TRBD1	CASSRTGGEGYTF	TGCGCCAGCAGCCGGACAGGGGGGGAAGGCTACACCTTC